This T cell receptor beta chain stems from a study of early T cells in non-severe SARS-CoV-2 infection. Study background: Chains were not paired, and sequencing was done on bulk RNA from unsorted whole blood. Overall study results and limits: VDJdb-based annotation leaned toward anti-spike CD8 responses and missed private and CD4 specificities.

Unique molecular identifiers were added to individual cDNA molecules. In TCRdb, the 5' RACE reads were re-called with MiXCR into one record per CDR3 protein. The sample gives about 69,000 distinct CDR3 sequences, approximately 4.6% of which show up once; roughly 3.4% is in the top ten. Ten or more counts support this clonotype. The antigen is unknown. Source: whole blood, taken at baseline. The receptor's source is an adult who was a healthcare worker with PCR-confirmed SARS-CoV-2 infection or an uninfected control (not recorded which). The donor label of this sample is uncertain.

The CDR3 DNA sequence: TGTGCCAGCAGCCCGGCCGCCGGGCCAACACGGAGGCAGTACTTC. It yields the protein CASSPAAGPTRRQYF. The rearrangement links TRBV11-3 to TRBJ2-7, with D uncertain. Germline CDR1 and CDR2: SGHNT and YENEEA. The CDR3 is made up of 15 amino acids. Between the trimmed V and J ends, which lost 5 bases and 9 bases, there was a span of 23 bases.